The entry below describes one T cell receptor (beta chain). Its binding antigen is unknown. Base quality data are lacking; no much larger clone is found one base away. Including the terminal cysteine and phenylalanine, the CDR3 comprises 14 residues. Only CDR3 DNA remains: 42 bases, in frame from the first base. At the junction V is shortened by 8 bases and J by 4 bases, with 12 bases in between. Sequences SNHLY (CDR1) and FYNNEI (CDR2) are obtained from the germline V gene. This entry comes from a study of blood T cell repertoires in COVID-19 (dated by TCRdb to the early 2020s). Broadly, across the study: Samples covering the acute and convalescent phases of COVID-19 were provided by collaborators in the United States, Italy and Spain. Nearly every sample came with metadata listing a de-identified subject ID, COVID-19 status, age in years and sex. Subjects who had been exposed to COVID-19, were actively infected with it, or had recovered from it provided the deeply sampled blood TCRbeta repertoires that made up the dataset. Samples came from the ongoing ImmuneRACE study (first 160 participants) plus 1,254 subjects from 6 global collaborators. Where available, HLA class I and class II types were taken from metadata supplied by the sample provider and were not determined by assay-based typing. The repertoires were made available in a free public database intended to serve as a resource for research on the immune response to SARS-CoV-2. The material from the prospective study consisted of cDNA or gDNA derived from T cells, B-cell-depleted T cells, or PBMCs.

One collaborating source in Seattle enrolled patients during active infection and followed them longitudinally through the course of disease. Collaborating institutions collected whole blood in K2EDTA tubes following their own protocols. For TCRbeta analysis, collaborator samples were shipped as frozen whole blood, as isolated PBMCs, or as DNA extracted from either sample type. TCRbeta CDR3 regions were amplified from genomic DNA using the immunoSEQ Assay, a bias-controlled multiplex PCR. The published analysis was carried out like this. Nucleated cell counts per sample were estimated from amplification of reference gene primers within the assay. Sequence reads were collapsed and filtered to measure the absolute abundance of every unique TCRbeta CDR3 rearrangement. For each sample, productive Simpson clonality was calculated as the square root of Simpson's diversity index across productive rearrangements. TCRdb limited this immuneACCESS table to in-frame rearrangements with V and J called. A share of clones is missing; checked studies link under half to unresolved V genes, and the rest is unexplained. The D gene and trimming were derived from the DNA, and the V and J assignments and clone size from that table. The sample table holds around 340,000 clones, of which 89% were seen once. The ten largest account for 3% to 4.5% of the sample.

Findings and caveats that apply to the study as a whole: How much clinical and demographic metadata was included differed by source and by participant, and the metadata was provided uncurated.

This chain joins TRBV2 to TRBJ2-6; TRBD2 is a weak D gene call, 5 bases matching. The sequenced sample consisted of peripheral blood. The clonotype was recovered from a woman aged 60 to 75 with COVID-19, enrolled during active disease. CDR3 reads: CASEGLEGANVLTF. The DNA sequence is as follows: TGTGCCAGCGAGGGTTTGGAAGGGGCCAACGTCCTGACTTTC. The reference TRBV2 and TRBJ2-6 proteins fill in what lies around the CDR3, so the full variable domain reads EPEVTQTPSHQVTQMGQEVILRCVPISNHLYFYWYRQILGQKVEFLVSFYNNEISEKSEIFDDQFSVERPDGSNFTLKIRSTKLEDSAMYFCASEGLEGANVLTFGAGSRLTVL.